This T cell receptor beta chain was observed in a study of T cell repertoires in cytomegalovirus infection. Study in general: Public TCR beta signatures were indicative of both CMV infection and a matching HLA type. Study results and caveats: Summed frequency of shared TCR beta families picked out CMV carriers who also had the relevant HLA. HLA-C-restricted TCR beta clonotypes specific for CMV led the ex vivo response.

TCRdb independently ran MiXCR on the reads; one entry per CDR3 protein. The sample lists 200,000 to 250,000 distinct CDR3 sequences, around 6.4% seen once, with around 6.5% in the top ten. CDR3 length: 15 amino acids. Germline CDR1 is SGHTA and CDR2 is FQGNSA. V was trimmed by 5 bases and J by 4 bases, leaving 16 bases between them. Ten or more counts support this clonotype. The target antigen is unknown. This rearrangement joins TRBV7-2 to TRBJ2-3; D not certain. This receptor was obtained from a human donor in good health (CMV status not recorded). Some clones in this sample may be carry-over from other donors' samples. Sequencing used PBMCs. As DNA, the CDR3 is TGTGCCAGCAGCCCCCTAGACGTTGGGTCAGATACGCAGTATTTT. Translation: CASSPLDVGSDTQYF.